This T cell receptor beta chain derives from a study of beta chain features in type 1 diabetes. This clone was seen a few times. Antigen unknown. Regarding the study as a whole: Among all four CD4+ subsets, Type 1 diabetes patients had TCRB CDR3s that were moderately but significantly shorter. Patients showed naive, central memory and Treg TCRB repertoires that appeared more similar than those of healthy donors.

Expressed TCRB transcripts were sequenced because the isolated RNA had all been reverse transcribed beforehand. Profiling relied on immunoSEQ multiplex PCR, and the TCRdb table lists in-frame clones only, not all of them. The sample yields hundreds of thousands of clones, roughly 13% seen once. The CDR3 is 11 residues long. Germline CDR1 is DFQATT and CDR2 is SNEGSKA (reference sequence). The ends were cut back, 3 bases at V and 6 bases at J, with 9 bases in the middle. Sequencing was performed on naive CD4+ T cells from blood. This chain uses TRBV20-1 with TRBJ2-7, with D unresolved. This TCR was sampled from a man aged 18-30 years with type 1 diabetes. The CDR3 region is CSASSGGEQYF. The CDR3 DNA follows: TGCAGTGCTAGTTCTGGCGGCGAGCAGTACTTC.